Listed below are T cell receptor beta chains from one sample, sequenced in a study of CD8 T cells in Susac syndrome. TCRdb re-called the immunoSEQ multiplex PCR reads with MiXCR, one entry per CDR3 protein. The sample yields about 100,000 distinct CDR3 sequences, roughly 96% seen once. The sequencing sample was made of CD8+ T cells from PBMCs. The receptor source for this set is a human donor with Susac syndrome. Both conserved end residues are part of each CDR3. A D gene is named only where the DNA matches it firmly. Some rows have no size entry. The others give once, few or many, or a class for an expanded clone.

abundance,d_gene,j_gene,v_gene,len,CDR3nt,CDR3aa
-,TRBD2,TRBJ2-1,TRBV20-1,16,TGCAGTGCTAGACCAGGGACTACGCGGGACTACAATGAGCAGTTCTTC,CSARPGTTRDYNEQFF
-,-,TRBJ1-2,TRBV14,14,TGTGCCAGCAGCCCCGGGTACAATCACCATGGCTACACCTTC,CASSPGYNHHGYTF
-,-,TRBJ2-3,TRBV2,12,TGTGCCAGCAGTGAAACGGGGTTTACGCAGTATTTT,CASSETGFTQYF
-,TRBD2,TRBJ2-3,TRBV19,16,TGTGCCAGTAGTATTAGCGGGAGTAGGATCACAGATACGCAGTATTTT,CASSISGSRITDTQYF
-,TRBD1,TRBJ2-7,TRBV29-1,13,TGCAGCCTCCCGGGACAGGTTGGAGGCGAGCAGTACTTC,CSLPGQVGGEQYF
few,-,TRBJ2-3,TRBV18,14,TGTGCCAGCTCACCAGGGACTGGCACAGATACGCAGTATTTT,CASSPGTGTDTQYF
-,TRBD1,TRBJ2-7,TRBV15,16,TGTGCCACCAGCAGAGACCGGGACAGATGGGCCTACGAGCAGTACTTC,CATSRDRDRWAYEQYF
-,TRBD1,TRBJ2-1,TRBV20-1,16,TGCAGTGCTTCCCCCCGGGACAGGGTAACCTACAATGAGCAGTTCTTC,CSASPRDRVTYNEQFF
-,-,TRBJ2-7,TRBV13,16,TGTGCCAGCAGCACCCGAGGGGGACTTATTATTTACGAGCAGTACTTC,CASSTRGGLIIYEQYF
-,-,TRBJ2-2,TRBV5-1,14,TGCGCCAGCAGGCTGAGGGGTGATTCCGGGGAGCTGTTTTTT,CASRLRGDSGELFF
-,-,TRBJ2-1,TRBV16,15,TGTGCCAGCAGCCGTCGGGACGACTCCTACAATGAGCAGTTCTTC,CASSRRDDSYNEQFF
-,TRBD2,TRBJ2-1,TRBV5-1,15,TGCGCCAGCAGCAGCCTAGCGGGAGGGAACAATGAGCAGTTCTTC,CASSSLAGGNNEQFF
-,TRBD1,TRBJ2-3,TRBV24-1,13,TGTGCCACCAGTACTACAGGGGAGGATACGCAGTATTTT,CATSTTGEDTQYF
-,-,TRBJ1-2,TRBV29-1,12,TGCAGCGTTGCCGGACGCGGGCAAGGCTACACCTTC,CSVAGRGQGYTF
-,-,TRBJ2-7,TRBV20-1,13,TGCAGTGCTGGCCCCCCCGACCTATACGAGCAGTACTTC,CSAGPPDLYEQYF
once,-,TRBJ2-1,TRBV6-2/TRBV6-3,14,TGTGCCAGCAGTTACGCGGGCTCCTACAATGAGCAGTTCTTC,CASSYAGSYNEQFF
-,TRBD1,TRBJ1-5,TRBV3-1,15,TGTGCCAGCAGCCCGGGGACAGGGGGCGTTCAGCCCCAGCATTTT,CASSPGTGGVQPQHF
-,TRBD2,TRBJ2-7,TRBV5-6,15,TGTGCCAGCAGCTCAGCTCTAGCGGCGGATGACGAGCAGTACTTC,CASSSALAADDEQYF
-,-,TRBJ2-7,TRBV29-1,12,TGCAGCGTTGAACCGGGGGCGGGGGAGCAGTACTTC,CSVEPGAGEQYF
-,TRBD1,TRBJ2-7,TRBV20-1,15,TGCAGTGCTACGACCCGGACAGGGACCTCCTACGAGCAGTACTTC,CSATTRTGTSYEQYF
-,-,TRBJ2-1,TRBV25-1,14,TGTGCCAGCAGTGAAGGGGGCTTCTACAATGAGCAGTTCTTC,CASSEGGFYNEQFF
-,-,TRBJ1-4,TRBV4-1,15,TGCGCCAGCAGCCAAGCGGCGGGCCTTAATGAAAAACTGTTTTTT,CASSQAAGLNEKLFF
-,TRBD1,TRBJ2-5,TRBV20-1,14,TGCAGTGCCTACGCGGACAGGAGCCAAGAGACCCAGTACTTC,CSAYADRSQETQYF
-,TRBD1,TRBJ2-5,TRBV25-1,16,TGTGCCAGCAGTACTCCGGACAGGGGAATCCAAGAGACCCAGTACTTC,CASSTPDRGIQETQYF
-,-,TRBJ2-7,TRBV3-1,14,TGTGCCAGCAGCCTCGGGACCATCAGGGACGAGCAGTACTTC,CASSLGTIRDEQYF
-,-,TRBJ1-2,TRBV4-1,12,TGCGCCAGCAGCCAAGGTACCGATGGCTACACCTTC,CASSQGTDGYTF
-,TRBD2,TRBJ2-5,TRBV5-4,16,TGTGCCAGCAGTCGTTTCAAGCGGGAGAGCCAAGAGACCCAGTACTTC,CASSRFKRESQETQYF
-,-,TRBJ2-1,TRBV2,12,TGTGCCAGCAGTGATCGAGCGGGTGAGCAGTTCTTC,CASSDRAGEQFF
-,-,TRBJ2-2,TRBV20-1,15,TGCAGTGCTAGAGATCGCGGGATCCCCACCGGGGAGCTGTTTTTT,CSARDRGIPTGELFF
-,-,TRBJ2-6,TRBV5-1,12,TGCGCCAGCAGCTTGGACAGGGCCGTCCTGACTTTC,CASSLDRAVLTF
-,TRBD1,TRBJ1-2,TRBV27,14,TGTGCCAGCAGTCCATTTCCAGGGGGGAGAGGCTACACCTTC,CASSPFPGGRGYTF
-,-,TRBJ2-1,TRBV5-1,13,TGCGCCAGCAGCCCACAGTCGGGCTATGAGCAGTTCTTC,CASSPQSGYEQFF
-,-,TRBJ1-4,TRBV29-1,14,TGCAGCGTCGCGGGCAGGGCGAATAATGAAAAACTGTTTTTT,CSVAGRANNEKLFF
-,-,TRBJ1-1,TRBV18,15,TGTGCCAGCTCACCGCAAAGGGGGAAGAACACTGAAGCTTTCTTT,CASSPQRGKNTEAFF
-,TRBD1,TRBJ2-1,TRBV29-1,13,TGCAGCGCCGCGCCGGGACAGTACAATGAGCAGTTCTTC,CSAAPGQYNEQFF
-,-,TRBJ1-1,TRBV7-9,13,TGTGCCAGCACTAAGACGGTGAACACTGAAGCTTTCTTT,CASTKTVNTEAFF
-,TRBD2,TRBJ2-7,TRBV6-6,13,TGTGCCAGCTCCTACGGGAGGACGAGCGAGCAGTACTTC,CASSYGRTSEQYF
-,TRBD2,TRBJ2-2,TRBV29-1,13,TGCAGCGTTGAACTAGCGGGGCTAGAGGGGCTGTTTTTT,CSVELAGLEGLFF
-,-,TRBJ2-7,TRBV7-9,12,TGTGCCAGCAGCGTTGGAACGGAGGAGCAGTACTTC,CASSVGTEEQYF